Listed below are T cell receptor beta chains from one sample, sequenced in a study of blood T cell repertoires in COVID-19. Using immunoSEQ multiplex PCR, the repertoire was profiled, and TCRdb retains in-frame clones only, with some absent. The table lists more than 25,000 clones, roughly four fifths of them singletons. The source material was peripheral blood. The receptors shown here come from a woman of 80 years or more with acute or convalescent COVID-19. CDR3s include the opening cysteine and the closing phenylalanine or tryptophan. D genes are given only for firm matches. Rows give clone size only sometimes, using once, few, many, or a class for an expanded clone.

v_call	d_call	clone_size	j_call	cdr3_aa	cdr3_nt
TRBV7-2	TRBD1	-	TRBJ1-1	CASSGYRGSTEAFF	TGTGCCAGCAGCGGCTACAGGGGGAGCACTGAAGCTTTCTTT
TRBV7-2	-	few	TRBJ2-7	CASSLDGGSYEQYF	TGTGCCAGCAGCTTAGACGGGGGAAGCTACGAGCAGTACTTC
TRBV19	-	-	TRBJ1-1	CASIVKVGMNTEAFF	TGTGCTAGCATCGTAAAGGTCGGAATGAACACTGAAGCTTTCTTT
TRBV29-1	-	-	TRBJ2-7	CSVQTSSLEQYF	TGCAGCGTTCAGACTAGTTCGCTCGAGCAGTACTTC
TRBV28	-	-	TRBJ1-6	CASLESSYNSPLHF	TGTGCCAGCCTGGAGTCCTCCTATAATTCACCCCTCCACTTT
TRBV19	-	-	TRBJ2-2	CASSGAENTGELFF	TGTGCCAGTAGTGGAGCCGAGAACACCGGGGAGCTGTTTTTT
TRBV2	-	-	TRBJ2-2	CASSSSRGMNTGELFF	TGTGCCAGCAGCTCTTCTAGGGGAATGAACACCGGGGAGCTGTTTTTT
TRBV11-2	-	-	TRBJ1-2	CASSLGGGYGYTF	TGTGCCAGCAGCTTAGGAGGGGGCTATGGCTACACCTTC
TRBV5-1	TRBD1	few	TRBJ1-2	CASSSEDRGRGGYTF	TGCGCCAGCAGCTCTGAGGACAGGGGGAGGGGTGGCTACACCTTC
TRBV5-1	-	-	TRBJ2-5	CASSPGASSETQYF	TGCGCCAGCAGCCCCGGCGCTAGTTCCGAGACCCAGTACTTC
TRBV28	-	-	TRBJ2-7	CASSRDAGYEQYF	TGTGCCAGCAGCCGGGACGCGGGATACGAGCAGTACTTC
TRBV9	-	few	TRBJ1-2	CASSVGGLTMDGYTF	TGTGCCAGCAGCGTAGGGGGCCTCACTATGGATGGCTACACCTTC
TRBV28	-	-	TRBJ1-2	CASSSATGRGYTF	TGTGCCAGCAGTTCAGCGACGGGGAGGGGCTACACCTTC
TRBV28	TRBD1	once	TRBJ1-5	CASSLTGTGNQPQHF	TGTGCCAGCAGTTTAACAGGGACAGGGAATCAGCCCCAGCATTTT
TRBV10-3	TRBD1	-	TRBJ2-2	CAISEQTGVNTGELFF	TGTGCCATCAGTGAGCAGACAGGGGTTAACACCGGGGAGCTGTTTTTT
TRBV5-1	TRBD1	-	TRBJ1-5	CASSYRTGQDQPQHF	TGCGCCAGCAGCTACCGAACGGGACAGGACCAGCCCCAGCATTTT
TRBV30	-	-	TRBJ2-7	CAWQSGFLEQYF	TGTGCCTGGCAGTCAGGGTTTTTGGAGCAGTACTTC
TRBV10-3	-	-	TRBJ2-7	CAISESGRPKEQYF	TGTGCCATCAGTGAGTCTGGGAGGCCTAAGGAGCAGTACTTC
TRBV24-1	TRBD2	-	TRBJ2-1	CATSDRTSNRNEQFF	TGTGCCACCAGTGACCGGACTAGTAATCGGAATGAGCAGTTCTTC
TRBV23-1	-	-	TRBJ2-4	CASSQSQGPLAKNIQYF	TGCGCCAGCAGTCAATCTCAGGGCCCCTTAGCCAAAAACATTCAGTACTTC
TRBV12-3/TRBV12-4	-	-	TRBJ1-5	CASRESIVRPQHF	TGTGCCAGCCGAGAGAGCATAGTCCGGCCCCAGCATTTT
TRBV18	-	medium-sized	TRBJ2-3	CASSPTVADTQYF	TGTGCCAGCTCACCAACTGTGGCAGATACGCAGTATTTT
TRBV27	TRBD1	-	TRBJ1-6	CASGLLPGQGSPLHF	TGTGCCAGCGGCTTACTACCGGGACAGGGGTCACCCCTCCACTTT
TRBV12-5	-	few	TRBJ2-2	CASGLQGANTGELFF	TGTGCTAGTGGTCTCCAAGGGGCGAACACCGGGGAGCTGTTTTTT
TRBV5-6	-	-	TRBJ1-5	CASSSRRGTLSNRQPQHF	TGTGCCAGCAGTTCCCGTCGGGGGACTTTATCAAATAGGCAGCCCCAGCATTTT
TRBV24-1	-	-	TRBJ2-1	CATSVWAPHNEQFF	TGTGCCACCAGCGTGTGGGCCCCCCACAATGAGCAGTTCTTC
TRBV5-8	TRBD1	-	TRBJ1-4	CASSTPLGTVEKLFF	TGTGCCAGCAGCACACCTCTCGGGACAGTCGAAAAACTGTTTTTT
TRBV6-2/TRBV6-3	-	-	TRBJ1-6	CASSYFSSYNSPLHF	TGTGCCAGCAGTTACTTCAGCTCCTATAATTCACCCCTCCACTTT
TRBV30	-	-	TRBJ1-5	CACDQGDSQHF	TGTGCCTGTGATCAAGGAGATTCCCAGCATTTT
TRBV18	-	medium-sized	TRBJ2-7	CASSPLAAYEQYF	TGTGCCAGCTCACCACTAGCGGCCTACGAGCAGTACTTC
TRBV18	-	-	TRBJ1-2	CASSPSKFHRVEGYTF	TGTGCCAGCTCACCATCCAAGTTCCACAGGGTTGAAGGCTACACCTTC
TRBV11-1	-	few	TRBJ1-1	CASSLRRAGNTEAFF	TGTGCCAGCAGCTTAAGGAGGGCCGGGAACACTGAAGCTTTCTTT
TRBV29-1	-	-	TRBJ2-1	CSAQGGGEQFF	TGCAGCGCCCAGGGGGGTGGTGAGCAGTTCTTC
TRBV10-1	TRBD2	-	TRBJ2-7	CARRPGLAHEQYF	TGCGCCAGAAGACCGGGACTAGCCCACGAGCAGTACTTC
TRBV1	-	-	TRBJ2-5	CTSSLRTSGGQETQYF	TGCACCAGCAGCCTCCGGACTAGCGGGGGGCAAGAGACCCAGTACTTC
TRBV9	TRBD1	-	TRBJ2-1	CASSETGERAYNEQFF	TGTGCCAGCAGCGAAACAGGGGAAAGAGCCTACAATGAGCAGTTCTTC